These 30 T cell receptor beta chains were all obtained from the same sample, sequenced in a study of blood T cell repertoires in COVID-19 (dated by TCRdb to the early 2020s). Libraries were constructed by the immunoSEQ multiplex PCR assay. TCRdb limited this immuneACCESS table to in-frame rearrangements with V and J called. A share of clones is missing; checked studies link under half to unresolved V genes, and the rest is unexplained. This sample gives some 100,000 clones in total; approximately 86% of them show up just once. The ten largest account for 7.7% of the sample. The specimen sequenced was peripheral blood. The receptors here all came from a human donor in a cohort sampled during active COVID-19.

The V call is TRBV19, the J call TRBJ2-2, with 9 bases that match TRBD1. CDR3 length: 14 amino acids. Germline trimming cut 11 bases from V and 4 bases from J; bases unmatched to any gene: 8. The germline V gene encodes CDR1 LNHDA and CDR2 SQIVND (reference sequence). CDR3 nucleotide sequence: TGTGCCGCACAGGGACAGGGAGGCACCGGGGAGCTGTTTTTT. Its translation: CAAQGQGGTGELFF.

The chain has TRBV19 and TRBJ2-4; TRBD2 matches 9 bases. V dropped 3 bases and J dropped 8; count of bases not matched to a gene: 11. Germline V gene lookup returns CDR1 LNHDA and CDR2 SQIVND (reference sequence). This CDR3 has 16 residues. The CDR3 region has the DNA TGTGCCAGTAGTATGGGGGCGGCGGGGGGGCTCGACATTCAGTACTTC. Protein product: CASSMGAAGGLDIQYF. Full variable domain (rest looked up from reference TRBV19 and TRBJ2-4): DGGITQSPKYLFRKEGQNVTLSCEQNLNHDAMYWYRQDPGQGLRLIYYSQIVNDFQKGDIAEGYSVSREKKESFPLTVTSAQKNPTAFYLCASSMGAAGGLDIQYFGAGTRLSVL.

The chain uses TRBV5-8 and TRBJ2-2, with 8 bases identical to TRBD2. The CDR3 is 15 residues long. V was pared by 9 bases and J by 4 bases, with 11 bases of the junction left unmatched. Germline CDR1 SGHTS, CDR2 YDEGEE. Here the CDR3 DNA reads TGTGCCATCCCGGCCGGGGGGGGGCCCACCGGGGAGCTGTTTTTT. It codes for CAIPAGGGPTGELFF.

The chain recombines TRBV4-2 with TRBJ2-1, with TRBD2 matching 11 bases. Losses at the gene ends were 0 bases for V and 8 bases for J; bases not matched to a gene: 9. Germline values: CDR1 LGHNA, CDR2 YNFKEQ. The CDR3 contains 17 residues. CDR3 loop: CASSQDSATSGSYEQFF. In DNA, the CDR3 is TGTGCCAGCAGCCAAGATTCGGCCACTAGCGGGAGCTATGAGCAGTTCTTC.

The gene calls are TRBV28 and TRBJ1-2, with D unclear. The V gene's germline CDR1 is MDHEN and CDR2 SYDVKM. The germline V and J ends were trimmed by 5 bases and 6 bases, with 10 bases remaining between them. The CDR3 contains 12 residues. The CDR3 reads CASSRDVDGYTF. The CDR3 DNA reads as TGTGCCAGCAGTCGGGATGTGGATGGCTACACCTTC.

V and J are TRBV18 and TRBJ2-1; no clear D gene. Germline V gene data show CDR1 as KGHSH and CDR2 as LQKENI. V was cut by 3 bases and J by 7 bases, with 22 bases left in between. The CDR3 loop spans 17 amino acids. CDR3 region: CASSPRGALDSQNEQFF. The CDR3 DNA follows: TGTGCCAGCTCACCTCGCGGAGCCCTTGATAGTCAGAATGAGCAGTTCTTC.

The chain employs TRBV6-1 and TRBJ2-1, with TRBD2 identical over 13 bases. The germline V gene has CDR1 MNHNS and CDR2 SASEGT. Losses at the gene ends were 4 bases for V and 2 bases for J; bases not matched to a gene: 2. The CDR3 has 16 amino acids. CDR3 sequence: CASSGTSGGAYNEQFF. The CDR3 nucleotides read TGTGCCAGCAGTGGGACTAGCGGGGGAGCCTACAATGAGCAGTTCTTC.

The chain uses TRBV5-1 and TRBJ2-7; TRBD2 matches 7 bases. The length of the CDR3 is 13 residues. Germline values: CDR1 SGHRS, CDR2 YFSETQ. Trimming removed 4 bases from V and 4 bases from J; junction bases left unmatched: 5. This CDR3 is CASSLSGPYEQYF. The CDR3 DNA follows: TGCGCCAGCAGCCTTAGCGGGCCATACGAGCAGTACTTC.

The chain carries TRBV28 and TRBJ1-1; 8 bases align to TRBD1. V lost 10 bases to trimming and J lost 3 bases; unmatched junction nucleotides: 22. Germline V gives CDR1 MDHEN, CDR2 SYDVKM. The CDR3 spans 18 residues. CDR3 sequence (DNA): TGTGCCACCACACAGGCTTGGACAGGGAGAATAGGGGACACTGAAGCTTTCTTT. As protein: CATTQAWTGRIGDTEAFF.

This clone turned up a few times. V gene TRBV7-3 combines with J gene TRBJ2-2; 8 bases agree with TRBD1. This CDR3 has 20 amino acids. V was clipped by 5 bases and J by 5 bases; unmatched bases: 22. Germline V CDR1 and CDR2: SGHTA, FQGTGA. CDR3 residues: CASSPYALISTGVRTGELFF. CDR3 DNA sequence: TGTGCCAGCAGCCCCTATGCCCTCATCTCGACAGGGGTCCGTACCGGGGAGCTGTTTTTT. The variable domain in full, completed from reference TRBV7-3 and TRBJ2-2, reads GAGVSQTPSNKVTEKGKYVELRCDPISGHTALYWYRQSLGQGPEFLIYFQGTGAADDSGLPNDRFFAVRPEGSVSTLKIQRTERGDSAVYLCASSPYALISTGVRTGELFFGEGSRLTVL.

The V gene is TRBV29-1, the J gene TRBJ2-7, with 8 bases matching TRBD1. The germline V gene has CDR1 SQVTM and CDR2 ANQGSEA. With V trimmed by 7 bases and J by 6 bases, 11 bases remained unmatched. The length of the CDR3 is 13 residues. The CDR3 coding sequence is TGCAGCGCCCCAGGACAGGGAAGTGGCGAGCAGTACTTC. Protein: CSAPGQGSGEQYF.

This clone was picked up one time. The J gene is TRBJ2-5, the V gene TRBV28, with D possibly matching TRBD1 (5 bases). CDR3 length equals 14 residues. Trimming took off 2 bases at V and 3 bases at J, with 10 bases between the two ends. CDR1 is MDHEN and CDR2 is SYDVKM in the germline V gene. The CDR3: CASSLQQGKETQYF. The CDR3 nucleotides are TGTGCCAGCAGTTTACAGCAGGGTAAAGAGACCCAGTACTTC.

The chain joins TRBV21-1 to TRBJ1-2. TRBV21-1 constitutes a pseudogene. The CDR3 consists of 12 residues. CDR3 coding DNA: TGTGCCAGCAGCAAAGAACTGAGCGGCTACACCTTC. Its translation is CASSKELSGYTF.

The rearrangement uses TRBV7-2 and TRBJ1-3; no clear D gene. V was shortened by 5 bases and J by 1 base, with 6 bases between the two germline ends. CDR1 is SGHTA and CDR2 is FQGNSA in the germline V gene. The CDR3 loop spans 13 amino acids. In nucleotides, the CDR3 is TGTGCCAGCAGCCCCTATTCTGGAAACACCATATATTTT. Translation: CASSPYSGNTIYF.

The chain employs TRBV19 and TRBJ2-1, with a possible D match to TRBD1 (6 bases). Trimming left V 4 bases short and J 4 bases short, with 14 bases between. CDR1 is LNHDA and CDR2 is SQIVND in the germline V gene (reference sequence). The CDR3 contains 15 residues. The CDR3 region has the DNA TGTGCCAGTAGTACCCGGAGGACAGATTACAATGAGCAGTTCTTC. Residues: CASSTRRTDYNEQFF.

The rearrangement joins TRBV5-4 to TRBJ2-5, with D hard to call. The CDR3 is made up of 12 amino acids. Germline lookup yields CDR1 SGHNT and CDR2 YYREEE (reference sequence). V shed 0 bases and J shed 5 bases, with 5 bases lying between them. Here the CDR3 reads CASSLVRETQYF. In nucleotides, the CDR3 is TGTGCCAGCAGCTTGGTCCGGGAGACCCAGTACTTC. The whole variable domain, filled in from reference TRBV5-4 and TRBJ2-5, reads ETGVTQSPTHLIKTRGQQVTLRCSSQSGHNTVSWYQQALGQGPQFIFQYYREEENGRGNFPPRFSGLQFPNYSSELNVNALELDDSALYLCASSLVRETQYFGPGTRLLVL.

The gene calls are TRBV13 and TRBJ2-5, with 13 bases fitting TRBD2. The CDR3 loop spans 18 amino acids. V gave up 5 bases and J gave up 4 bases; unmatched junction bases: 13. Looked up from germline, CDR1 is PRHDT and CDR2 is FYEKMQ (reference sequence). The CDR3 sequence is CASSLRLAGGAGRETQYF. CDR3 coding DNA: TGTGCCAGCAGCCTCAGACTAGCGGGAGGAGCGGGGCGAGAGACCCAGTACTTC.

This chain joins TRBV28 and TRBJ1-6; 8 bases agree with TRBD1. With V trimmed by 7 bases and J by 4 bases, 12 bases remained unmatched. This CDR3 spans 17 amino acids. Germline CDR1 MDHEN, CDR2 SYDVKM. The CDR3 DNA follows: TGTGCCAGCATAATGAAAACCGGGACAGGTTATAATTCACCCCTCCACTTT. Translated, it gives CASIMKTGTGYNSPLHF.

The CDR3 DNA is TGTGCCAGCAGCCTGGGTGGACTAGCGGGATTAAGGGGCACAGATACGCAGTATTTT. Translation gives CASSLGGLAGLRGTDTQYF. This chain joins TRBV3-1 (or the pseudogene TRBV3-2) and TRBJ2-3, with TRBD2 identical over 12 bases. CDR1 and CDR2 from the germline V gene are LGHDT and YNNKEL (reference sequence). The CDR3 sequence is 19 residues long. V lost 4 bases to trimming and J lost 1 base; unmatched junction nucleotides: 12.

CDR3 DNA: TGTGCCAGCAGCTTTGGTTCAGGGGCGGAAAAACTGTTTTTT. As protein: CASSFGSGAEKLFF. This chain joins TRBV7-9 and TRBJ1-4; TRBD1 is a possible D gene (6 bases). The CDR3 loop spans 14 amino acids. Germline CDR1 SEHNR, CDR2 FQNEAQ (reference sequence). Trimming shortened V by 3 bases and J by 8 bases, and 13 bases separated the two germline ends.

This sequence joins TRBV7-9 and TRBJ2-7, with 7 bases fitting TRBD1. The V gene's germline CDR1 is SEHNR and CDR2 FQNEAQ (reference sequence). V was clipped by 4 bases and J by 2 bases; unmatched bases: 14. CDR3 length: 17 residues. CDR3 region: CASSSNFIAGGPYEQYF. The CDR3 DNA reads TGTGCCAGCAGCTCCAACTTCATAGCAGGGGGACCCTACGAGCAGTACTTC. The full variable domain, completed using reference TRBV7-9 and TRBJ2-7, is DTGVSQNPRHKITKRGQNVTFRCDPISEHNRLYWYRQTLGQGPEFLTYFQNEAQLEKSRLLSDRFSAERPKGSFSTLEIQRTEQGDSAMYLCASSSNFIAGGPYEQYFGPGTRLTVT.

V usage is TRBV6-5 and J usage is TRBJ2-3; TRBD2 is a possible D gene (6 bases). V was shortened by 0 bases and J by 0 bases, with 10 bases between the two germline ends. CDR3 length: 16 amino acids. Looked up from germline, CDR1 is MNHEY and CDR2 is SVGAGI. This CDR3 reads CASSYSGGTSTDTQYF. The CDR3 DNA reads TGTGCCAGCAGTTACTCTGGGGGGACTAGCACAGATACGCAGTATTTT.

This clone has just one count. The chain combines TRBV11-2 with TRBJ2-1, with D uncertain. V lost 4 bases and J lost 5, with 9 bases in between. This CDR3 has 13 residues. In germline, CDR1 is SGHAT, CDR2 FQNNGV. CDR3 nucleotide sequence: TGTGCCAGCAGCTCCAGACGGGACAATGAGCAGTTCTTC. This sequence encodes CASSSRRDNEQFF. Filled out from reference TRBV11-2 and TRBJ2-1, the complete variable domain reads EAGVAQSPRYKIIEKRQSVAFWCNPISGHATLYWYQQILGQGPKLLIQFQNNGVVDDSQLPKDRFSAERLKGVDSTLKIQPAKLEDSAVYLCASSSRRDNEQFFGPGTRLTVL.

CDR3: CASSGGGTVLRNEQFF. DNA of the CDR3: TGCGCCAGCAGCGGAGGCGGGACAGTCCTACGCAATGAGCAGTTCTTC. This chain links TRBV5-1 with TRBJ2-1, with D possibly being TRBD1 (7 bases). The V end lost 4 bases, the J end lost 6 bases, and 20 bases lay between the germline ends. Germline V gives CDR1 SGHRS, CDR2 YFSETQ. The CDR3 loop spans 16 amino acids.

The V call is TRBV14, the J call TRBJ1-2; TRBD1 is a possible D gene (6 bases). The germline V and J ends were trimmed by 4 bases and 6 bases, with 18 bases remaining between them. The length of the CDR3 is 15 residues. CDR1 and CDR2 from the germline V gene are SGHDN and FVKESK. CDR3 amino acids: CASSPPGRGWNGYTF. DNA for the CDR3: TGTGCCAGCAGCCCCCCCGGCAGGGGATGGAATGGCTACACCTTC.

This clone occurred once. The chain uses TRBV5-4 and TRBJ2-7, with 7 bases fitting TRBD1. V lost 4 bases to trimming and J lost 0 bases; unmatched junction nucleotides: 7. Germline CDR1 reads SGHNT; CDR2 reads YYREEE (reference sequence). This CDR3 region has 15 residues. The CDR3 loop is CASSPGTAFSYEQYF. The CDR3, as DNA: TGTGCCAGCAGCCCCGGGACAGCTTTCTCCTACGAGCAGTACTTC. Variable domain in full (rest from reference TRBV5-4 and TRBJ2-7): ETGVTQSPTHLIKTRGQQVTLRCSSQSGHNTVSWYQQALGQGPQFIFQYYREEENGRGNFPPRFSGLQFPNYSSELNVNALELDDSALYLCASSPGTAFSYEQYFGPGTRLTVT.

The gene calls are TRBV6-5 and TRBJ1-1; TRBD1 agrees at 8 bases. V shed 0 bases and J 11 bases; nucleotides not matched to a gene: 5. The CDR3 contains 13 residues. Germline values: CDR1 MNHEY, CDR2 SVGAGI. As DNA, the CDR3 is TGTGCCAGCAGTTACTCGACCCCAGGGGGCGCTTTCTTT. Translating it yields CASSYSTPGGAFF.

The rearrangement links TRBV19 to TRBJ2-7; D not certain. The CDR3 has 14 residues. The ends were cut back, 3 bases at V and 3 bases at J, with 12 bases in the middle. CDR1 is LNHDA, CDR2 SQIVND, per germline (reference sequence). This chain's CDR3 is CASSMGTTDYEQYF. The CDR3 DNA is TGTGCCAGTAGTATGGGCACAACTGACTACGAGCAGTACTTC.

This clone was seen just once. The CDR3 spells CASSQADSYEQYF. In DNA, the CDR3 is TGTGCCAGCAGCCAAGCGGACAGCTACGAGCAGTACTTC. The chain combines TRBV7-3 with TRBJ2-7, with a possible D match to TRBD1 (6 bases). The germline V and J ends were trimmed by 5 bases and 3 bases, with 11 bases remaining between them. In germline, CDR1 is SGHTA, CDR2 FQGTGA. This CDR3 comprises 13 residues.

This chain joins TRBV2 and TRBJ2-4; maybe TRBD1 (6 bases). Germline V CDR1 and CDR2: SNHLY, FYNNEI. The CDR3 loop spans 16 amino acids. Between the trimmed V and J ends, which lost 3 bases and 7 bases, there was a span of 19 bases. The CDR3 DNA reads TGTGCCAGCAGTGAGTCCCCGGACAGACGGAAGAACATTCAGTACTTC. It yields the protein CASSESPDRRKNIQYF.